This TCR beta chain was identified during a study of response to subunit inactivated influenza vaccine. From the RT-PCR reads, TCRdb called clonotypes with MiXCR, one entry per CDR3 protein. Altogether more than 200,000 distinct CDR3 sequences are present, 10% to 15% being singletons, with the ten largest covering 7.5% to 10%. CDR1 is MNHEY and CDR2 is SMNVEV in the germline V gene (reference sequence). This CDR3 comprises 13 residues. The germline V and J ends were trimmed by 5 bases and 7 bases, with 14 bases remaining between them. A word on this clonotype: Its specificity is not known.

Study-wide results and caveats: Authors suggested that a seasonal influenza vaccination recruits few new T cells each time.

The V and J genes are TRBV27 and TRBJ1-2; D is unclear. This specimen was non-naive T cells sorted from PBMCs, taken less than 15 days before vaccination. The receptor was isolated from a man between 50 and 59 years old who received an inactivated influenza vaccine. The chain's CDR3 is CASSPVGAGGYTF. For the CDR3, the DNA is TGTGCCAGCAGTCCAGTCGGAGCGGGTGGCTACACCTTC.